The present entry profiles one T cell receptor beta chain with its context. The target antigen is unknown. Primers: 60 Vbeta forward and 13 Jbeta reverse. The authors' processing: It was a later analysis that counted about 80 million unique TCR beta chains, of which about 10 million were shared. Data came from immunoSEQ multiplex PCR; TCRdb stores just in-frame clones and leaves some out. D and trimming come from the DNA, and the V and J calls and clone size come from that table. Of roughly 200,000 clones in the sample, 79% are singletons; the top ten hold under 0.75%. The data stem from a study of cytomegalovirus exposure and HLA in healthy donors. Study-level points and caveats: Confirmation in vitro established that a few CMV-associated chains were specific for CMV antigens. Among the sequence variants, a highly shared cluster was likely an artifact of sequencing. Earlier analysis found most TCR beta V segments productive about 87% or about 30% of the time.

Germline assignment: CDR1 GTSNPN and CDR2 SVGIG (reference sequence). Trimming pared 5 bases from V and 8 bases from J, leaving 15 bases between. The CDR3 totals 12 residues. This sequence was found in a woman aged 40 to 55 in good health and CMV-seronegative. The chain is built from TRBV30 and TRBJ1-2; the D gene is possibly TRBD1 (6 bases). Material for sequencing was PBMCs. CDR3 sequence (DNA): TGTGCCTGGCAGGACAGATGGTGGGGCTACACCTTC. Amino acids: CAWQDRWWGYTF.